The rows below give T cell receptor beta chains drawn from one sample of a study of blood T cell repertoires in COVID-19. Some clones are missing from TCRdb's copy, which holds only in-frame ones; the method was immunoSEQ multiplex PCR. The sample records roughly 30,000 clones, approximately 85% being singletons. Sequencing input: peripheral blood. These receptors all stem from a man between 60 and 75 years old with active COVID-19. CDR3s include the opening cysteine and the closing phenylalanine or tryptophan.

j_call | v_call | cdr3_aa
TRBJ2-2 | TRBV5-1 | CASSLSLAGGPVGELFF
TRBJ2-1 | TRBV7-6 | CASSLLAGGDNEQFF
TRBJ2-1 | TRBV5-1 | CASSVSGPYNEQFF
TRBJ2-3 | TRBV5-1 | CASSLREGYTQYF
TRBJ2-1 | TRBV7-6 | CASSLIAASPGRQFF
TRBJ2-5 | TRBV21-1 | CASSKRDRGQETQYF
TRBJ2-7 | TRBV20-1 | CSASPRYEQYF
TRBJ2-3 | TRBV6-5 | CASRALGQGSDTQYF
TRBJ1-2 | TRBV19 | CASAGQGAYGYTF
TRBJ2-2 | TRBV7-3 | CASSSLSGRELAGELFF
TRBJ1-5 | TRBV28 | CASVRGGNNQPQHF
TRBJ2-1 | TRBV14 | CASSQDWLAGVSEQFF
TRBJ2-5 | TRBV7-2 | CASSLETRIGGTQYF
TRBJ2-5 | TRBV5-1 | CASSLGGRETQYF
TRBJ2-5 | TRBV27 | CASSPLGLAKKETQYF
TRBJ2-1 | TRBV6-4 | CASSPTSGGIGGGGQFF
TRBJ2-3 | TRBV6-5 | CASRPAGDRSAQYF
TRBJ2-7 | TRBV2 | CASSADRGYYEQYF
TRBJ2-5 | TRBV5-1 | CASSLGQGKGEETQYF
TRBJ2-2 | TRBV5-1 | CASSLAAGQPGELFF
TRBJ1-2 | TRBV5-1 | CASSMTGSNYGYTF
TRBJ2-5 | TRBV12-2 | CASRPRTSGRVLETQYF
TRBJ2-1 | TRBV7-3 | CASSYRPGQGNNEQFF
TRBJ2-5 | TRBV5-1 | CASTPGGDQETQYF
TRBJ2-2 | TRBV30 | CAWSGLAANTGELFF
TRBJ2-3 | TRBV7-9 | CASPGTSGASTDTQYF
TRBJ1-1 | TRBV3-1/TRBV3-2 | CASRDFLNTEAFF
TRBJ2-1 | TRBV12-3/TRBV12-4 | CASNPHGPNEQFF
TRBJ2-3 | TRBV27 | CASKQREDLDTQYF
TRBJ1-2 | TRBV18 | CASTSGSHRLLNYGYTF
TRBJ1-1 | TRBV5-1 | CASTLQGYTEAFF
TRBJ2-3 | TRBV7-3 | CASSPTGQKSTDTQYF
TRBJ1-2 | TRBV28 | CASSLWDREDGYTF
TRBJ1-1 | TRBV13 | CASSLLSENTEAFF
TRBJ1-5 | TRBV6-6 | CATGSTRGQDQPQHF
TRBJ1-2 | TRBV28 | CASSLPQGGYTF
TRBJ2-3 | TRBV10-2 | CASSGGTRGRTDTQYF